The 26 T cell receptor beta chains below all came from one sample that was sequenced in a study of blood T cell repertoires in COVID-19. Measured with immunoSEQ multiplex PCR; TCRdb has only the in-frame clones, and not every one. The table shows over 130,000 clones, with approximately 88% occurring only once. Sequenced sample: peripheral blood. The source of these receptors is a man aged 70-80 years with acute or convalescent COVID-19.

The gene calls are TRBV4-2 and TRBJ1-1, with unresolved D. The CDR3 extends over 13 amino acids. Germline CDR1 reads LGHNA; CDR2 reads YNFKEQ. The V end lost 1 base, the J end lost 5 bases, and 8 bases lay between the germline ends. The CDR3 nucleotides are TGTGCCAGCAGCCAAGCTGGGGAGACTGAAGCTTTCTTT. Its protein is CASSQAGETEAFF.

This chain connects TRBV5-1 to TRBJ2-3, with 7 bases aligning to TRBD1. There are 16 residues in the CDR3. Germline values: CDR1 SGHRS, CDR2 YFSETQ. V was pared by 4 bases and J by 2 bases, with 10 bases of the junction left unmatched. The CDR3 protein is CASSTLGQTYTDTQYF. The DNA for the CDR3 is TGCGCCAGCAGCACGCTGGGACAGACTTACACAGATACGCAGTATTTT.

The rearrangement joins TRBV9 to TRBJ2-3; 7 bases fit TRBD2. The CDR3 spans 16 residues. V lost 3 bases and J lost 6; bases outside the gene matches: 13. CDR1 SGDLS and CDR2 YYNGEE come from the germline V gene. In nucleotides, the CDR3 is TGTGCCAGCAGCGGACCGGAGGGCGGGGAGGGGGATACGCAGTATTTT. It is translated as CASSGPEGGEGDTQYF.

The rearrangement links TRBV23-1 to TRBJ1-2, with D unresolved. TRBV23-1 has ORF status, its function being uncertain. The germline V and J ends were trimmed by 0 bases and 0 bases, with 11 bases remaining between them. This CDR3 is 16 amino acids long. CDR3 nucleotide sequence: TGCGCCAGCAGTCAATCGAGGTCTGGTTCTAACTATGGCTACACCTTC. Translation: CASSQSRSGSNYGYTF.

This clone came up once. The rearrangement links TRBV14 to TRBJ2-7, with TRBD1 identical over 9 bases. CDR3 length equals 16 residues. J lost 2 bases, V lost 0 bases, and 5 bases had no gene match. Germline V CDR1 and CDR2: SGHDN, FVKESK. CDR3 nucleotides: TGTGCCAGCAGCCAAGAAGGGACAGGGAAGGCCTACGAGCAGTACTTC. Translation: CASSQEGTGKAYEQYF.

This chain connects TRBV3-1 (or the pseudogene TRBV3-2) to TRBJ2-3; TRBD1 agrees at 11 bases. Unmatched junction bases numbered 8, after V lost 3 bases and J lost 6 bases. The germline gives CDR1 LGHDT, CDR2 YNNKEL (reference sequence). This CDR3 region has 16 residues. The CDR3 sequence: CASSQAGTGGSDTQYF. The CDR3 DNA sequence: TGTGCCAGCAGCCAGGCCGGGACAGGGGGTTCGGATACGCAGTATTTT.

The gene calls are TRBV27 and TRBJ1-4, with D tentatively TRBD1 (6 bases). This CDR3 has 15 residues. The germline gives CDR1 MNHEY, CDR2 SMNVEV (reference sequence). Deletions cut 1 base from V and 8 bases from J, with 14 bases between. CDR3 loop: CASSLWQDSGEKLFF. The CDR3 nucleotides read TGTGCCAGCAGTTTATGGCAGGACAGTGGCGAAAAACTGTTTTTT.

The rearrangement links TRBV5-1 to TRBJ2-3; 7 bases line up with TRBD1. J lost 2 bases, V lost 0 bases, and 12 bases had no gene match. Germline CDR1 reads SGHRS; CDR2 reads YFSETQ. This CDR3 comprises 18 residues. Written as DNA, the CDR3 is TGCGCCAGCAGCTTGGCCCGGACGGACAGGCTTACCACAGATACGCAGTATTTT. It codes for CASSLARTDRLTTDTQYF.

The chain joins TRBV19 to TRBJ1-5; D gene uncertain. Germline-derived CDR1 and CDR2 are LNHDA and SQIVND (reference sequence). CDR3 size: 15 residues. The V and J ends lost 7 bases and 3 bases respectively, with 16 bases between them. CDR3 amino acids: CASIPPPGDNQPQHF. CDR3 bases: TGTGCCAGTATTCCACCACCCGGGGACAATCAGCCCCAGCATTTT.

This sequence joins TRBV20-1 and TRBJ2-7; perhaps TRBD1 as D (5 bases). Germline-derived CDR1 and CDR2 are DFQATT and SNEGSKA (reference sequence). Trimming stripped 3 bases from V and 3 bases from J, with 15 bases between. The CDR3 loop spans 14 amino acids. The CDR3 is CSASPVQALYEQYF. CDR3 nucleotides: TGCAGTGCTAGTCCGGTACAGGCCCTCTACGAGCAGTACTTC.

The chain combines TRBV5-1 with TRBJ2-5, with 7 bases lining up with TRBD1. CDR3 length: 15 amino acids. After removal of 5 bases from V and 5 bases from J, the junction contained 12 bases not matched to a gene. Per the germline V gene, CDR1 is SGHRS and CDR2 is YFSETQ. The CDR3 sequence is CASRLDRVSGETQYF. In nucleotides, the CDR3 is TGCGCCAGCAGACTCGACAGGGTGTCGGGGGAGACCCAGTACTTC.

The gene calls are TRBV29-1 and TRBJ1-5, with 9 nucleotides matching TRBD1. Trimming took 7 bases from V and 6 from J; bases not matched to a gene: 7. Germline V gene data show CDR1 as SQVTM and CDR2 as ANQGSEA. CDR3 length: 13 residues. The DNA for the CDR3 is TGCAGCGGGGGACAGGGAGGGGGTCAGCCCCAGCATTTT. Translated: CSGGQGGGQPQHF.

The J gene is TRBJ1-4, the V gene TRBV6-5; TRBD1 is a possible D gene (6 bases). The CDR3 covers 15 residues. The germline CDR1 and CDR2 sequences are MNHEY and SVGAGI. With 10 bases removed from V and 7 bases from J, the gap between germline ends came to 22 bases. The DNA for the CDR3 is TGTGCCACCACTACAGGGATCCCTAGTCGTGAAAAACTGTTTTTT. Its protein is CATTTGIPSREKLFF.

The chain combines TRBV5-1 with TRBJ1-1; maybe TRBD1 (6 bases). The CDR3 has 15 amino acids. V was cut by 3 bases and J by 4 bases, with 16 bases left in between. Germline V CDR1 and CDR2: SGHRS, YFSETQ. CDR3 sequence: CASSSNRATGTEAFF. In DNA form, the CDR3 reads TGCGCCAGCAGCTCAAACAGGGCGACGGGCACTGAAGCTTTCTTT.

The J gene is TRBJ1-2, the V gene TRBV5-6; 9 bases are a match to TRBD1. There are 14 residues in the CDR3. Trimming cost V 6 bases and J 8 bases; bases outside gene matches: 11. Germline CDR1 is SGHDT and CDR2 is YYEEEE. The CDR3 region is CASMDPGQGEGYTF. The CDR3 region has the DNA TGTGCCAGCATGGACCCGGGACAGGGTGAAGGCTACACCTTC.

The CDR3 region has the DNA TGTGCCAGCAGCTTAGAATCTCACAATGAGCAGTTCTTC. Its translation is CASSLESHNEQFF. V usage is TRBV11-3 and J usage is TRBJ2-1; D remains unclear. The V gene's germline CDR1 is SGHNT and CDR2 YENEEA. CDR3 length: 13 amino acids. V lost 0 bases and J lost 5, with 5 bases in between.

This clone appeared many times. CDR3 nucleotides: TGTGCCAGCAGTGGAGGACAGGGGGCATATGGCTACACCTTC. Translation gives CASSGGQGAYGYTF. The V gene is TRBV2, the J gene TRBJ1-2; 11 bases agree with TRBD1. The CDR3 totals 14 residues. V was pared by 4 bases and J by 5 bases, with 3 bases of the junction left unmatched. Germline V lookup: CDR1 SNHLY, CDR2 FYNNEI.

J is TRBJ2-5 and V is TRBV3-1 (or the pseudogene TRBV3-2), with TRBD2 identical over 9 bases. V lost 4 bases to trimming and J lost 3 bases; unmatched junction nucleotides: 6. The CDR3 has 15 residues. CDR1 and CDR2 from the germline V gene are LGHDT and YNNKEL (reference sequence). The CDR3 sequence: CASSPTLAGKETQYF. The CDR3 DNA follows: TGTGCCAGCAGCCCCACGCTAGCGGGGAAAGAGACCCAGTACTTC.

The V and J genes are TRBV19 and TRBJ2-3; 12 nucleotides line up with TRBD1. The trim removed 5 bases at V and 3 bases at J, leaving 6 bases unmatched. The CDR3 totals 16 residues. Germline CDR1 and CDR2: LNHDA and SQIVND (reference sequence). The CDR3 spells CASSVTGQGATDTQYF. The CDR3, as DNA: TGTGCCAGTAGTGTAACGGGACAGGGGGCTACAGATACGCAGTATTTT.

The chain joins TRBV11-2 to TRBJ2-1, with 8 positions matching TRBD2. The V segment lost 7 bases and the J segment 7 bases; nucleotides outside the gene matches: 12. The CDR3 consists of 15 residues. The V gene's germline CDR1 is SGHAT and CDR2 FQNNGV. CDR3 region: CASTVSRGGRNEQFF. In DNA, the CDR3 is TGTGCCAGCACCGTCTCTCGGGGGGGCCGGAATGAGCAGTTCTTC.

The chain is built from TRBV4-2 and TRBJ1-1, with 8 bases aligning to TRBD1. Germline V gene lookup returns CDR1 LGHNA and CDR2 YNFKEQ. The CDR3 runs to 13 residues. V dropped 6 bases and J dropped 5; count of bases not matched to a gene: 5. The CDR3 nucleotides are TGTGCCAGCAGTCGACAGGGGAGAACTGAAGCTTTCTTT. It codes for CASSRQGRTEAFF.

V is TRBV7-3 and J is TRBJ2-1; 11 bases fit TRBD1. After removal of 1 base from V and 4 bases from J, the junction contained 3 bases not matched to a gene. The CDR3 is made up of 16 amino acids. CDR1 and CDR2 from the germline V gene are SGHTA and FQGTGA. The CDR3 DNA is TGTGCCAGCAGCTTAAATGGACAGGGGGCTTACAATGAGCAGTTCTTC. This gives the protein CASSLNGQGAYNEQFF.

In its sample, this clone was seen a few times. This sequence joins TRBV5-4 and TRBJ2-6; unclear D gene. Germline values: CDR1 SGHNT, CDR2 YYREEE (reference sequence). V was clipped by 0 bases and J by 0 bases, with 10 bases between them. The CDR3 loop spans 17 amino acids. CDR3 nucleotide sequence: TGTGCCAGCAGCTTGGGCGCCGCGAACTCTGGGGCCAACGTCCTGACTTTC. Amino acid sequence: CASSLGAANSGANVLTF. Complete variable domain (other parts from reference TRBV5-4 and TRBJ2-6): ETGVTQSPTHLIKTRGQQVTLRCSSQSGHNTVSWYQQALGQGPQFIFQYYREEENGRGNFPPRFSGLQFPNYSSELNVNALELDDSALYLCASSLGAANSGANVLTFGAGSRLTVL.

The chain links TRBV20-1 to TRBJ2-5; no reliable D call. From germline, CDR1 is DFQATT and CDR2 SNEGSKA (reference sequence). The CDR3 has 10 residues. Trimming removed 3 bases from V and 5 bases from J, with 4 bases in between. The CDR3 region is CSASYETQYF. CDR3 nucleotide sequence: TGCAGTGCTAGTTATGAGACCCAGTACTTC.

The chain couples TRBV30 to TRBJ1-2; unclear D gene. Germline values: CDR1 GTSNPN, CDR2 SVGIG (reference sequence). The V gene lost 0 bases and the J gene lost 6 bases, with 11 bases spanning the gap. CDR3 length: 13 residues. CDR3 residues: CAWSVLAEDGYTF. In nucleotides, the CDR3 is TGTGCCTGGAGTGTACTGGCAGAGGATGGCTACACCTTC.

CDR3 region: CASTKMGQREETQYF. CDR3 coding DNA: TGTGCCAGCACCAAAATGGGACAGAGAGAAGAGACCCAGTACTTC. V is TRBV28 and J is TRBJ2-5; TRBD1 matches at 7 bases. CDR1 is MDHEN and CDR2 is SYDVKM in the germline V gene. The CDR3 extends over 15 amino acids. Trimming at V came to 7 bases and at J to 3 bases, leaving 11 bases not matched to a gene. The full variable domain, rest sourced from reference TRBV28 and TRBJ2-5, is DVKVTQSSRYLVKRTGEKVFLECVQDMDHENMFWYRQDPGLGLRLIYFSYDVKMKEKGDIPEGYSVSREKKERFSLILESASTNQTSMYLCASTKMGQREETQYFGPGTRLLVL.